This passage covers 21 T cell receptor beta chains from one sample sequenced in a study of T cell responses to AZD1222 COVID-19 vaccine. The assay was immunoSEQ multiplex PCR, and TCRdb's table has in-frame clones only and misses some. This table holds more than 95,000 clones, over 90% found once. The sample consisted of peripheral blood, taken on day 0 of AZD1222 vaccination. The source is an adult in good health.

The chain joins TRBV10-3 to TRBJ2-1; possibly TRBD2 for D (6 bases). Germline V gives CDR1 ENHRY, CDR2 SYGVKD. The V and J ends lost 0 bases and 9 bases respectively, with 18 bases between them. This CDR3 is 16 amino acids long. The CDR3 DNA follows: TGTGCCATCAGTGAGTCATCGAGGCGGGGTCACGGTGAGCAGTTCTTC. This translates into CAISESSRRGHGEQFF.

The genes are TRBV14 and TRBJ1-4; D not certain. Trimming removed 0 bases at V and 12 bases at J, with 17 bases between. Looked up from germline, CDR1 is SGHDN and CDR2 is FVKESK. CDR3 size: 15 residues. The CDR3 DNA sequence: TGTGCCAGCAGCCAAGAGTCGGGTGACCGGGTGCAACTGTTTTTT. Its protein is CASSQESGDRVQLFF. Complete variable domain (other parts from reference TRBV14 and TRBJ1-4): EAGVTQFPSHSVIEKGQTVTLRCDPISGHDNLYWYRRVMGKEIKFLLHFVKESKQDESGMPNNRFLAERTGGTYSTLKVQPAELEDSGVYFCASSQESGDRVQLFFGSGTQLSVL.

The chain couples TRBV28 to TRBJ2-7, with a weak D call TRBD2 (5 bases). CDR3 length equals 13 residues. Germline V gene data show CDR1 as MDHEN and CDR2 as SYDVKM. The V gene lost 3 bases and the J gene lost 8 bases, with 14 bases spanning the gap. In DNA form, the CDR3 reads TGTGCCAGCAGTTTCGGCGGGCCCCTCAAGCAGTACTTC. Encoded protein: CASSFGGPLKQYF. Combining the CDR3 with reference TRBV28 and TRBJ2-7 gives the whole variable domain DVKVTQSSRYLVKRTGEKVFLECVQDMDHENMFWYRQDPGLGLRLIYFSYDVKMKEKGDIPEGYSVSREKKERFSLILESASTNQTSMYLCASSFGGPLKQYFGPGTRLTVT.

V is TRBV28 and J is TRBJ2-7; the match to TRBD2 covers 12 bases. The ends lost 6 bases at V and 0 bases at J; junction bases unmatched: 6. The CDR3 sequence is 16 residues long. Germline lookup yields CDR1 MDHEN and CDR2 SYDVKM. The CDR3 DNA follows: TGTGCCAGCAGCCGCGGACTAGCGGGGAGCTCCTACGAGCAGTACTTC. This gives the protein CASSRGLAGSSYEQYF.

This clone has more than one count but fewer than ten. The J gene is TRBJ2-3, the V gene TRBV20-1; TRBD2 is a possible D gene (5 bases). From germline, CDR1 is DFQATT and CDR2 SNEGSKA (reference sequence). The CDR3 is 11 residues long. V was trimmed by 5 bases and J by 6 bases, leaving 9 bases between them. The CDR3 protein is CSASDYDTQYF. CDR3 nucleotide sequence: TGCAGTGCTTCTGACTATGATACGCAGTATTTT.

The genes are TRBV5-4 and TRBJ2-2; weak D call: TRBD1 (6 bases). V was shortened by 5 bases and J by 1 base, with 12 bases between the two germline ends. The CDR3 loop spans 15 amino acids. Germline V gives CDR1 SGHNT, CDR2 YYREEE (reference sequence). CDR3 sequence (DNA): TGTGCCAGCAGTTCTCCGGGACAGAACACCGGGGAGCTGTTTTTT. This gives the protein CASSSPGQNTGELFF. Full variable domain (remainder filled in from reference TRBV5-4 and TRBJ2-2): ETGVTQSPTHLIKTRGQQVTLRCSSQSGHNTVSWYQQALGQGPQFIFQYYREEENGRGNFPPRFSGLQFPNYSSELNVNALELDDSALYLCASSSPGQNTGELFFGEGSRLTVL.

The chain uses TRBV24-1 and TRBJ1-2; 9 bases agree with TRBD1. The germline gives CDR1 KGHDR, CDR2 SFDVKD. This CDR3 has 14 residues. V trimming: 5 bases; J trimming: 5 bases; junction bases outside the gene matches: 5. The CDR3 protein is CATSARDRAYGYTF. The CDR3 coding sequence is TGTGCCACCAGTGCCAGGGACAGGGCGTATGGCTACACCTTC.

The chain carries TRBV3-1 (or the pseudogene TRBV3-2) and TRBJ2-3, with 7 bases that match TRBD2. CDR1 and CDR2 from the germline V gene are LGHDT and YNNKEL (reference sequence). The J segment lost 4 bases and the V segment lost 5 bases, leaving 9 bases of the junction unmatched. The CDR3 has 15 residues. CDR3 residues: CASSYTSVFADTQYF. The DNA for the CDR3 is TGTGCCAGCAGCTATACTAGCGTATTCGCAGATACGCAGTATTTT.

This chain connects TRBV25-1 to TRBJ1-5; TRBD1 matches at 7 bases. The germline V gene has CDR1 MGHDK and CDR2 SYGVNS. This CDR3 region has 16 residues. After removal of 7 bases from V and 3 bases from J, the junction contained 12 bases not matched to a gene. CDR3 sequence (DNA): TGTGCCAGCAACCCTCCGAAGACAGGGTACAATCAGCCCCAGCATTTT. It specifies CASNPPKTGYNQPQHF.

The chain carries TRBV5-5 and TRBJ2-5; D remains unclear. V was cut by 0 bases and J by 4 bases, with 13 bases left in between. The CDR3 sequence is 15 residues long. Per germline, CDR1 SGHKS and CDR2 YYEKEE (reference sequence). CDR3 in amino acids: CASSLEVSGGETQYF. CDR3 coding DNA: TGTGCCAGCAGCTTGGAGGTTTCGGGTGGAGAGACCCAGTACTTC.

The chain has TRBV20-1 and TRBJ2-7, with D maybe TRBD2 (5 bases). Germline V CDR1 and CDR2: DFQATT, SNEGSKA (reference sequence). CDR3 size: 11 residues. Trimming took off 6 bases at V and 4 bases at J, with 10 bases between the two ends. In nucleotides, the CDR3 is TGCAGTGCCTCACGGGGATACGAGCAGTACTTC. This codes for CSASRGYEQYF.

V usage is TRBV7-9 and J usage is TRBJ1-5, with 9 bases identical to TRBD1. The CDR3 has 15 residues. The V gene's germline CDR1 is SEHNR and CDR2 FQNEAQ (reference sequence). The ends lost 5 bases at V and 7 bases at J; junction bases unmatched: 9. The CDR3 DNA is TGTGCCAGCAGCCCGGGACAGGGAGTCAGCCAGCCCCAGCATTTT. Protein: CASSPGQGVSQPQHF.

The table lists this clone with a count of one. CDR3 DNA sequence: TGTGCCAGCAGCTTACCAGGGGTCAATGAGCAGTTCTTC. This encodes CASSLPGVNEQFF. The chain uses TRBV11-2 and TRBJ2-1; D might be TRBD1 (6 bases). The CDR3 consists of 13 residues. V shed 2 bases and J shed 6 bases, with 8 bases lying between them. Germline values: CDR1 SGHAT, CDR2 FQNNGV.

This chain connects TRBV19 to TRBJ2-3; no firm D call. Germline assignment: CDR1 LNHDA and CDR2 SQIVND (reference sequence). The CDR3 extends over 11 amino acids. The V end was cut by 4 bases, the J end by 7 bases, with 6 bases between. DNA of the CDR3: TGTGCCAGTAGTACCGCCCATACGCAGTATTTT. Protein sequence: CASSTAHTQYF. Together with reference TRBV19 and TRBJ2-3, the CDR3 gives the full variable domain: DGGITQSPKYLFRKEGQNVTLSCEQNLNHDAMYWYRQDPGQGLRLIYYSQIVNDFQKGDIAEGYSVSREKKESFPLTVTSAQKNPTAFYLCASSTAHTQYFGPGTRLTVL.

The rearrangement uses TRBV29-1 and TRBJ2-3; D might be TRBD2 (6 bases). The CDR3 has 15 amino acids. In germline, CDR1 is SQVTM, CDR2 ANQGSEA. V was pared by 6 bases and J by 2 bases, with 18 bases between. As DNA, the CDR3 is TGCAGCGTGACCATGGGGACTCTCCTCACAGATACGCAGTATTTT. This sequence encodes CSVTMGTLLTDTQYF.

The chain is built from TRBV5-1 and TRBJ2-2; D gene uncertain. CDR3 length: 14 residues. Trimming pared 4 bases from V and 0 bases from J, leaving 7 bases between. Germline V gene sequence: CDR1 SGHRS, CDR2 YFSETQ. CDR3 sequence (DNA): TGCGCCAGCAGCCGGGCGACGAACACCGGGGAGCTGTTTTTT. Translation gives CASSRATNTGELFF.

The chain couples TRBV5-4 to TRBJ2-3; 8 bases fit TRBD2. V shed 4 bases and J 2 bases; nucleotides not matched to a gene: 9. The CDR3 covers 16 residues. Germline-derived CDR1 and CDR2 are SGHNT and YYREEE (reference sequence). In DNA, the CDR3 is TGTGCCAGCAGCCGGGGGGGTAGCGGGGTCACAGATACGCAGTATTTT. Protein sequence: CASSRGGSGVTDTQYF.

The CDR3 sequence is CASRSKNASGSEAYEQYF. The CDR3 DNA reads as TGTGCCAGCAGATCGAAAAATGCTAGCGGGAGTGAGGCTTACGAGCAGTACTTC. This chain uses TRBV6-4 with TRBJ2-7, with TRBD2 matching over 10 bases. V gave up 6 bases and J gave up 4 bases; unmatched junction bases: 18. CDR1 is MRHNA, CDR2 SNTAGT, per germline. The CDR3 contains 18 residues.

Concerning this clone: This same CDR3 is encoded by further DNA sequences in the sample. As DNA, the CDR3 is TGTGCCAGCAGTGTAGGGACAGGGCAGTTCTTC. Translated: CASSVGTGQFF. The chain couples TRBV2 to TRBJ2-1; 8 positions match TRBD1. Germline loops: CDR1 SNHLY, CDR2 FYNNEI. CDR3 length: 11 amino acids. Trimming took 4 bases from V and 12 from J; bases not matched to a gene: 2.

J is TRBJ1-5 and V is TRBV6-5, with 7 bases aligning to TRBD1. CDR3 length equals 14 residues. J gave up 9 bases and V 4 bases, and 9 bases lay outside the gene matches. Germline V CDR1 and CDR2: MNHEY, SVGAGI. The CDR3 is CASSLQGPQGPQHF. CDR3 coding DNA: TGTGCCAGCAGTTTACAGGGGCCCCAAGGGCCCCAGCATTTT.

The chain uses TRBV24-1 and TRBJ2-2; D not certain. The CDR3 runs 16 residues. CDR1 is KGHDR, CDR2 SFDVKD, per germline. The V gene lost 0 bases and the J gene lost 2 bases, with 9 bases spanning the gap. For the CDR3, the DNA is TGTGCCACCAGTGATTTGAAGATATACAACACCGGGGAGCTGTTTTTT. Translating it yields CATSDLKIYNTGELFF.